This T cell receptor (beta chain) was sequenced in a study of cytomegalovirus exposure and HLA in healthy donors. Study outcomes and limitations: Investigators reported 150 to 200 TCR beta chains as tied to cytomegalovirus. The classifier, whose performance was assessed in both the original and validation cohorts, reportedly diagnosed cytomegalovirus status with high specificity and sensitivity. When analyzed later, a missense DCLRE1C variant was found to be linked to TCR beta V- and J-gene trimming.

Germline V gene lookup returns CDR1 SNHLY and CDR2 FYNNEI. This CDR3 has 17 residues. V lost 7 bases and J lost 4; bases outside the gene matches: 10. Primers for the PCR totalled 60 Vbeta and 13 Jbeta. Produced via immunoSEQ multiplex PCR; TCRdb's table is partial and in-frame only. The table records more than 95,000 clones, approximately 80% of them present only once. Donors likely had unrecorded immune exposures despite being nominally healthy when sampled. This clone was seen a handful of times. As yet, its antigen is unknown. The chain has TRBV2 and TRBJ2-1; 13 nucleotides match TRBD2. The receptor's source is a man between 18 and 35 years old in good health and CMV-seronegative. The sequencing sample was made of PBMCs. CDR3: CASTRLAGGRDYNEQFF. DNA for the CDR3: TGTGCCAGCACTAGACTAGCGGGGGGCCGGGATTACAATGAGCAGTTCTTC.